Below, 10 T cell receptor beta chains from the same sample are listed, as sequenced in a study of blood T cell repertoires in COVID-19. Generated by immunoSEQ multiplex PCR, the TCRdb table keeps only in-frame clones and is missing some. The sample comprises tens of thousands of clones, around 63% of which are singletons, and about a sixth rests with the top ten. Sequenced sample: peripheral blood. The receptors were gathered from a human donor in a cohort sampled during active COVID-19.

The chain combines TRBV2 with TRBJ2-5; 13 bases fit TRBD2. CDR1 and CDR2 from the germline V gene are SNHLY and FYNNEI. The V gene end was trimmed by 5 bases and the J gene end by 4 bases; junction bases not matched to a gene: 4. The CDR3 contains 15 residues. CDR3 sequence: CASSPGLAGRETQYF. The CDR3 DNA is TGTGCCAGCAGTCCGGGACTAGCGGGACGAGAGACCCAGTACTTC.

The chain combines TRBV7-2 with TRBJ2-7; TRBD1 aligns across 12 bases. V was clipped by 5 bases and J by 2 bases; unmatched bases: 13. Germline V gene lookup returns CDR1 SGHTA and CDR2 FQGNSA. The CDR3 totals 18 residues. CDR3 sequence reads: CASSLTGTGGIIAYEQYF. The CDR3 bases are TGTGCCAGCAGCCTTACCGGGACAGGGGGCATCATCGCCTACGAGCAGTACTTC.

This clone was seen a few times. The V gene is TRBV11-2, the J gene TRBJ2-3, with a weak D call TRBD1 (6 bases). Germline values: CDR1 SGHAT, CDR2 FQNNGV. The V and J ends lost 4 bases and 6 bases respectively, with 11 bases between them. The CDR3 has 13 amino acids. In DNA, the CDR3 is TGTGCCAGCAGCTCTATGAGGGGGGATACGCAGTATTTT. Amino acids: CASSSMRGDTQYF.

This chain connects TRBV7-2 to TRBJ2-7; D unresolved. CDR3 length equals 15 residues. Germline-derived CDR1 and CDR2 are SGHTA and FQGNSA. V lost 3 bases and J lost 0, with 12 bases in between. The CDR3 nucleotides are TGTGCCAGCAGCTTCTCTCCGTCCTCCTCCTACGAGCAGTACTTC. Protein: CASSFSPSSSYEQYF.

J is TRBJ1-2 and V is TRBV7-2, with 9 bases fitting TRBD1. In germline, CDR1 is SGHTA, CDR2 FQGNSA. The CDR3 is made up of 14 amino acids. V was pared by 3 bases and J by 8 bases, with 7 bases of the junction left unmatched. The chain's CDR3 is CASSLGTGSGGYTF. The DNA of the CDR3 is TGTGCCAGCAGCTTGGGGACAGGGTCCGGCGGCTACACCTTC. The variable domain in full, with the rest retrieved from reference TRBV7-2 and TRBJ1-2, is GAGVSQSPSNKVTEKGKDVELRCDPISGHTALYWYRQSLGQGLEFLIYFQGNSAPDKSGLPSDRFSAERTGGSVSTLTIQRTQQEDSAVYLCASSLGTGSGGYTFGSGTRLTVV.

This clone was recorded a few times. This rearrangement joins TRBV24-1 to TRBJ2-5, with D maybe TRBD2 (7 bases). Germline values: CDR1 KGHDR, CDR2 SFDVKD. The CDR3 spans 16 residues. The germline V and J ends were trimmed by 5 bases and 5 bases, with 20 bases remaining between them. The CDR3: CATSALGGPREETQYF. The CDR3 nucleotides are TGTGCCACCAGTGCCCTGGGGGGGCCGAGGGAGGAGACCCAGTACTTC.

CDR3 nucleotide sequence: TGCGCCAGCACCGGAGCTAGCGCCAATGAGCAGTTCTTC. It is translated as CASTGASANEQFF. The chain uses TRBV10-2 and TRBJ2-1, with D perhaps matching TRBD2 (6 bases). V lost 7 bases to trimming and J lost 6 bases, with 13 bases between them. This CDR3 comprises 13 residues. Germline assignment: CDR1 WSHSY and CDR2 SAAADI.

In its sample, this clone was seen a few times. The rearrangement joins TRBV11-3 to TRBJ1-4, with D tentatively TRBD1 (6 bases). The V gene's germline CDR1 is SGHNT and CDR2 YENEEA. V was cut by 4 bases and J by 8 bases, with 11 bases left in between. The CDR3 covers 13 residues. The CDR3 DNA sequence: TGTGCCAGCAGCTCGGGACACTTGGAAAAACTGTTTTTT. Translated, it gives CASSSGHLEKLFF.

This clone was detected only a few times. In DNA, the CDR3 is TGTGCCAGCAGCGAGTCCGTAAGCACAGATACGCAGTATTTT. This encodes CASSESVSTDTQYF. The J gene is TRBJ2-3, the V gene TRBV5-5; D uncertain. Germline assignment: CDR1 SGHKS and CDR2 YYEKEE (reference sequence). Trimming took 4 bases from V and 0 from J, leaving 9 bases between them. The CDR3 consists of 14 residues.

This clone was seen only a few times. CDR3 nucleotide sequence: TGCGCCAGCAGCCAAGATGGGGGCAAAACTAATGAAAAACTGTTTTTT. It encodes CASSQDGGKTNEKLFF. The rearrangement links TRBV4-3 to TRBJ1-4; D perhaps matches TRBD1 (6 bases). The CDR3 consists of 16 residues. The ends were cut back, 0 bases at V and 1 base at J, with 9 bases in the middle. Germline assignment: CDR1 LGHNA and CDR2 YSLEER.